This TCR beta chain was recovered during a study of identical twins (dated by TCRdb to between 2015 and 2016). Regarding the complete study: To test whether fetal clonotypes persist, this study deep-sequenced TCR alpha and beta repertoires from monozygotic twins, from unrelated adults of various ages, and from cord blood. Replicate twin experiments were performed at different times using different library preparation protocols to rule out contamination. Study-level results and caveats: Invariant T cells such as MAIT and iNKT could partly confound zero-insertion analyses, although diverse VJ usage argued against such confounding for most clonotypes. Excess twin sharing in beta out-of-frame sequences was weaker because fewer shared sequences lowered the signal-to-noise ratio. Abundant cord blood beta clonotypes had fewer insertions, young adult naive repertoires showed a similar but weaker trend, and memory repertoires showed no such trend. Out-of-frame TCR alpha sharing in monozygotic twins was systematically underestimated by recombination models, whereas sharing between unrelated individuals was in agreement with the recombination models. Because the same donors could not be followed over many years, the conclusions depended on cross-sectional statistical analysis. Out-of-frame TCR alpha sequences shared between twins showed an excess of low generation-probability sequences compared with coincidental sharing between unrelated individuals.

Only healthy Caucasian donors were included. As to this clonotype: Its antigen remains undetermined. Qualities for individual bases were not recorded, and no much larger clone is one base off.

Trimming leaves V shorter by 6 bases and J shorter by 4 bases, with the junction holding 7 bases beyond the gene matches. The CDR3 runs 14 amino acids, cysteine and phenylalanine included. The retained sequence is limited to the CDR3, 42 bases, with the frame set at the first base. Taken from the germline V gene, the CDR1 and CDR2 loops are MDHEN and SYDVKM. Library preparation employed 5' RACE. The sequencer was an Illumina HiSeq 2000. Template switching introduced a universal primer binding site; the final cDNA contained a unique molecular identifier, enabling accurate counting of TCR cDNA molecules. Specific primers in the conserved constant-segment region were used to synthesize first-strand cDNA for the TCR alpha and beta chains. To control for contamination, each cDNA library was double barcoded with a SMART-Mk sample barcode plus Illumina barcodes. TruSeq adapter sequences along with Illumina sample barcodes were introduced in two successive PCR steps. The Illumina HiSeq platform was used with custom primers to sequence TCR alpha and beta cDNA libraries. Per the authors' processing: MiGEC was used to process raw reads and extract unique molecular identifiers, and MiXCR was used to find CDR3 positions. For each individual, recombination models were inferred using an EM algorithm with the repgenHMM and IGoR tools. Shared clonotype analysis was performed with the tcR package in R, normalizing sharing by the product of cloneset sizes. Out-of-frame nonproductive sequences were analyzed to study raw recombination free of thymic and clonal selection effects. In TCRdb, the public reads were trimmed at Q25 with fastp and aligned with MiXCR, with productive beta chains retained. All rows with the same CDR3 protein become a single entry with the most common DNA and genes. TCRdb's processing, not the authors', yielded these V and J calls. The sample data list 1.5 million to 2 million distinct CDR3 sequences, and around 33% of these were observed just once. Together, the top ten hold 0.25% to 0.3% of the sample.

The TCR originated in a newborn girl in good health. This chain is built from TRBV28 and TRBJ2-3, and TRBD2 matches 7 of the central bases. The sequenced sample was cord blood. The DNA is TGTGCCAGCAGCCGGACTAGGGGCCCAGATACGCAGTATTTT. Its translation is CASSRTRGPDTQYF.